This TCR beta chain appears in the sequencing data of a study of blood T cells in healthy people across ages. About the research overall: Roughly one uniquely barcoded beta molecule per two T cells was captured.

The total RNA that was extracted per sample amounted to at least 6 micrograms. Primers used in a second PCR of about 7 to 12 cycles were a sample-barcoded 5' primer and a J-beta primer mix. TCRdb used MiXCR to reprocess the 5' RACE reads, holding one entry per CDR3 protein. This table has around 1,600,000 distinct CDR3 sequences, about 45% appearing once. Findings of the study overall: The fall in TCR beta diversity per million T cells was roughly linear with age. Naive T cell percentage by flow cytometry tracked strongly with beta diversity.

Comments on this clonotype: Its antigen is as yet unknown.

Germline V gene lookup returns CDR1 SGHVS and CDR2 FQNEAQ. V shed 3 bases and J shed 2 bases, with 9 bases lying between them. This CDR3 is 14 amino acids long. The sample consisted of blood. The V gene is TRBV7-8, the J gene TRBJ2-3; D gene ambiguous. This receptor was identified in a woman aged 18-29 years in good health. The CDR3 nucleotides are TGTGCCAGCAGCTTGAGGCGAACCACAGATACGCAGTATTTT. Encoded protein: CASSLRRTTDTQYF.